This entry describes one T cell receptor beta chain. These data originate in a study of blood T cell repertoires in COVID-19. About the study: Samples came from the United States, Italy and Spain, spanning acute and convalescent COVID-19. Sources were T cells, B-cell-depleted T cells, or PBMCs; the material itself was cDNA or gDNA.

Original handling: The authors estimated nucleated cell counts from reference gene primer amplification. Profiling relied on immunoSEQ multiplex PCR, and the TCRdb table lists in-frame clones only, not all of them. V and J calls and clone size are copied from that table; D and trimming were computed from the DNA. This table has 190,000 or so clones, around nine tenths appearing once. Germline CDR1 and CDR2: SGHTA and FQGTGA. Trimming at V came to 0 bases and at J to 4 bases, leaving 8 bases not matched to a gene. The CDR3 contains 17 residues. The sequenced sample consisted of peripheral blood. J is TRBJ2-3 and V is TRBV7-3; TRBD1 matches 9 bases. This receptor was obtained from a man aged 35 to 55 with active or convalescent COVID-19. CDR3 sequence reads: CASSLTLGTGRADTQYF. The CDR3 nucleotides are TGTGCCAGCAGCTTAACGTTGGGGACAGGGCGAGCAGATACGCAGTATTTT.